These 24 T cell receptor beta chains originate from one sample sequenced in a study of T-cell reconstitution after alpha-beta-depleted transplantation in children. Preparation of the TCRbeta library used unique molecular identifiers. TCRdb reprocessed the PCR reads with MiXCR, giving one entry per CDR3 protein. The sample holds almost 500,000 distinct CDR3 sequences, 12% seen once. This specimen consisted of PBMCs from the stem cell graft donor, obtained from the stem cell graft. The origin of the receptors is a human donor who donated a stem cell graft to a child with combined immunodeficiency.

This clonotype was observed a handful of times. The chain carries TRBV6-2 or TRBV6-3 and TRBJ1-1; 8 nucleotides align to TRBD1. CDR1 and CDR2 (germline): MNHEY, SVGEGT. CDR3 size: 16 residues. Trimming at V came to 2 bases and at J to 0 bases, leaving 5 bases not matched to a gene. In DNA form, the CDR3 reads TGTGCCAGCAGTTACGGGACAGGATATGTGAACACTGAAGCTTTCTTT. This sequence encodes CASSYGTGYVNTEAFF.

This clonotype was detected ten times or more. The chain uses TRBV6-2 or TRBV6-3 and TRBJ2-7; a possible D gene is TRBD2 (7 bases). Per the germline V gene, CDR1 is MNHEY and CDR2 is SVGEGT. V lost 5 bases and J 6 bases, leaving 20 bases between the germline ends. The CDR3 runs 15 residues. The CDR3 nucleotides are TGTGCCAGCAGTCACAAACCCGCGGGGGCCCTCGAGCAGTACTTC. It translates to CASSHKPAGALEQYF.

In its sample, this clonotype was seen a few times. The genes are TRBV4-2 and TRBJ1-4; 7 nucleotides agree with TRBD1. The germline CDR1 and CDR2 sequences are LGHNA and YNFKEQ. This CDR3 spans 14 amino acids. V dropped 6 bases and J dropped 1; count of bases not matched to a gene: 2. As DNA, the CDR3 is TGTGCCAGCAGACGACAGGGAACTAATGAAAAACTGTTTTTT. Its protein is CASRRQGTNEKLFF.

This clonotype was seen at least ten times. The gene calls are TRBV12-3 or TRBV12-4 and TRBJ1-5; the D is unclear. V shed 2 bases and J shed 1 base, with 9 bases lying between them. The CDR3 runs 15 residues. The CDR3 sequence is CASSLTRRSNQPQHF. The CDR3 DNA is TGTGCCAGCAGTTTAACCCGGCGGAGCAATCAGCCCCAGCATTTT.

This clonotype was recorded a few times. The chain recombines TRBV3-1 with TRBJ2-7, with D tentatively TRBD2 (5 bases). The CDR3 has 13 residues. The germline V gene has CDR1 LGHDT and CDR2 YNNKEL (reference sequence). The V and J ends lost 2 bases and 5 bases respectively, with 10 bases between them. CDR3 sequence (DNA): TGTGCCAGCAGCCAACTGGCGCGGGACGAGCAGTACTTC. Translation gives CASSQLARDEQYF.

The chain carries TRBV12-3 or TRBV12-4 and TRBJ2-7; 10 nucleotides line up with TRBD1. After removal of 4 bases from V and 2 bases from J, the junction contained 5 bases not matched to a gene. CDR3 length: 15 amino acids. The chain's CDR3 is CASSYGTGVPYEQYF. CDR3 sequence (DNA): TGTGCCAGCAGTTACGGGACAGGGGTCCCCTACGAGCAGTACTTC.

This clonotype turned up a few times. This chain links TRBV24-1 with TRBJ2-3; D ambiguous. The germline CDR1 and CDR2 sequences are KGHDR and SFDVKD. V was clipped by 4 bases and J by 9 bases, with 7 bases between them. This CDR3 comprises 11 residues. CDR3 nucleotides: TGTGCCACCAGTGACCCCGGAACGCAGTATTTT. This sequence encodes CATSDPGTQYF.

This clonotype was observed a few times. This chain links TRBV27 with TRBJ2-7, with 12 positions matching TRBD1. V was clipped by 8 bases and J by 6 bases; unmatched bases: 14. The V gene's germline CDR1 is MNHEY and CDR2 SMNVEV (reference sequence). The CDR3 runs to 16 residues. The CDR3 sequence is CASGLSTGQGAVEQYF. The DNA for the CDR3 is TGTGCCAGCGGACTATCCACGGGACAGGGGGCCGTCGAGCAGTACTTC.

This clonotype was found a few times. The chain recombines TRBV5-1 with TRBJ2-4; TRBD1 might be the D (6 bases). Between the trimmed V and J ends, which lost 5 bases and 6 bases, there was a span of 15 bases. Per the germline V gene, CDR1 is SGHRS and CDR2 is YFSETQ. This CDR3 is 14 amino acids long. CDR3 residues: CASRNGQLPNIQYF. CDR3 DNA: TGCGCCAGCAGAAACGGACAGCTACCAAACATTCAGTACTTC.

This clonotype was counted a few times. The V call is TRBV20-1, the J call TRBJ2-5; 7 bases map to TRBD2. This CDR3 is 15 amino acids long. Germline V gene data show CDR1 as DFQATT and CDR2 as SNEGSKA (reference sequence). Trimming took 3 bases from V and 4 from J; bases not matched to a gene: 11. The chain's CDR3 is CSASATSFHRETQYF. The CDR3 DNA sequence: TGCAGTGCTAGTGCGACTAGCTTCCACCGAGAGACCCAGTACTTC.

This clonotype was seen more than once but under ten times. The rearrangement links TRBV6-1 to TRBJ2-2; weak D call: TRBD1 (6 bases). The CDR3 length is 15 residues. The germline V and J ends were trimmed by 6 bases and 5 bases, with 16 bases remaining between them. The germline gives CDR1 MNHNS, CDR2 SASEGT. The CDR3 spells CASSPGHVDTGELFF. The CDR3, as DNA: TGTGCCAGCAGCCCGGGACACGTCGATACCGGGGAGCTGTTTTTT.

This clonotype was counted between two and nine times. J is TRBJ2-1 and V is TRBV12-3 or TRBV12-4, with 11 nucleotides matching TRBD2. This CDR3 comprises 17 residues. The V segment lost 2 bases and the J segment 7 bases; nucleotides outside the gene matches: 10. Here the CDR3 reads CASSLTLSASGRNEQFF. Here the CDR3 DNA reads TGTGCCAGCAGTTTAACGTTATCGGCTAGCGGGAGGAATGAGCAGTTCTTC.

This clonotype has just a few counts. The genes are TRBV12-3 or TRBV12-4 and TRBJ2-5, with D tentatively TRBD1 (6 bases). CDR3 length: 12 amino acids. The V and J ends lost 4 bases and 5 bases respectively, with 8 bases between them. The DNA of the CDR3 is TGTGCCAGCAGTTCCGACAGGGAGACCCAGTACTTC. Protein product: CASSSDRETQYF.

This clonotype was detected ten times or more. The chain has TRBV10-3 and TRBJ2-1; 8 positions agree with TRBD1. V lost 4 bases and J lost 7; bases outside the gene matches: 9. Germline CDR1 reads ENHRY; CDR2 reads SYGVKD. This CDR3 spans 15 amino acids. The CDR3 spells CAISGDQGAGNEQFF. CDR3 bases: TGTGCCATCAGTGGAGATCAGGGGGCAGGAAATGAGCAGTTCTTC.

This clonotype was observed at least ten times. V is TRBV12-3 or TRBV12-4 and J is TRBJ1-1; D is possibly TRBD1 (6 bases). V was trimmed by 7 bases and J by 8 bases, leaving 14 bases between them. This CDR3 has 12 residues. The CDR3 loop reads CASKLTGTEAFF. CDR3 DNA: TGTGCCAGCAAACTAACCGGGACAGAAGCTTTCTTT.

J is TRBJ1-2 and V is TRBV20-1; a possible D gene is TRBD1 (6 bases). Germline CDR1 and CDR2: DFQATT and SNEGSKA (reference sequence). The V and J ends lost 7 bases and 2 bases respectively, with 11 bases between them. CDR3 length: 12 amino acids. CDR3: CSVLTGNYGYTF. The CDR3 bases are TGCAGTGTCCTGACAGGCAACTATGGCTACACCTTC.

Remarks on this clonotype: At one end the junction does not follow the germline gene, possibly because of a read error. The chain has TRBV7-9 and TRBJ1-4; D is unresolved. Germline CDR1 reads SEHNR; CDR2 reads FQNEAQ (reference sequence). The CDR3 covers 14 residues. The CDR3, as DNA: TGTGCCAGCATCTTAGGCTGGTCGGGTGAAAAACTGTTTTTT. Encoded protein: CASILGWSGEKLFF.

This clonotype was observed many times. V is TRBV12-3 or TRBV12-4 and J is TRBJ2-1; D remains unclear. V was cut by 3 bases and J by 9 bases, with 9 bases left in between. This CDR3 comprises 12 residues. The CDR3 here is CASSLGWGEQFF. CDR3 in DNA: TGTGCCAGCAGTTTGGGGTGGGGTGAGCAGTTCTTC.

In its sample, this clonotype was seen a few times. The genes are TRBV15 and TRBJ2-7, with 9 bases matching TRBD1. Germline CDR1 and CDR2: LNHNV and YYDKDF (reference sequence). The CDR3 runs to 14 residues. The ends lost 3 bases at V and 7 bases at J; junction bases unmatched: 7. CDR3 sequence: CATSRGQGAGEQYF. The CDR3 coding sequence is TGTGCCACCAGCAGGGGACAGGGAGCGGGGGAGCAGTACTTC.

The chain combines TRBV29-1 with TRBJ2-7; D ambiguous. The CDR3 totals 11 residues. Germline V gene data show CDR1 as SQVTM and CDR2 as ANQGSEA. V lost 7 bases to trimming and J lost 7 bases, with 14 bases between them. The DNA of the CDR3 is TGCAGCGCCGTGTCATTGGGGGAGCAGTACTTC. It translates to CSAVSLGEQYF.

CDR3 in DNA: TGTGCCAGCAACATAGGACAGGGAGTGACTGAAGCTTTCTTT. Translation gives CASNIGQGVTEAFF. The J gene is TRBJ1-1, the V gene TRBV6-1, with 8 bases that match TRBD1. The CDR3 consists of 14 residues. J lost 5 bases, V lost 7 bases, and 9 bases had no gene match. CDR1 and CDR2 from the germline V gene are MNHNS and SASEGT.

This clonotype was counted many times. This chain uses TRBV20-1 with TRBJ2-1; D is unresolved. V lost 2 bases and J 5 bases, leaving 10 bases between the germline ends. Germline V gene data show CDR1 as DFQATT and CDR2 as SNEGSKA (reference sequence). The CDR3 contains 13 residues. In DNA form, the CDR3 reads TGCAGTGCTAGACCCGTGGCGGACAATGAGCAGTTCTTC. This encodes CSARPVADNEQFF.

This clonotype was recorded a few times. CDR3 in DNA: TGTGCCAGCAGCTTAATTTCGGGGGAAAGCGGCCCTAGCACAGATACGCAGTATTTT. Protein: CASSLISGESGPSTDTQYF. V usage is TRBV7-3 and J usage is TRBJ2-3; D is perhaps TRBD2 (6 bases). CDR1 is SGHTA and CDR2 is FQGTGA in the germline V gene. This CDR3 comprises 19 residues. Trimming shortened V by 1 base and J by 0 bases, and 20 bases separated the two germline ends.

In this sample, this clonotype turned up many times. The J gene is TRBJ2-3, the V gene TRBV9; TRBD2 aligns across 7 bases. The V gene's germline CDR1 is SGDLS and CDR2 YYNGEE. J was trimmed by 1 base and V by 3 bases; bases with no gene match: 11. The CDR3 has 17 amino acids. In DNA form, the CDR3 reads TGTGCCAGCAGCGGGGAGGGGCGGACTGGGGGCACAGATACGCAGTATTTT. Translation: CASSGEGRTGGTDTQYF.